These 14 T cell receptor beta chains originate from one sample sequenced in a study of shared clonotypes between healthy human individuals. Sequenced by immunoSEQ multiplex PCR; TCRdb stores in-frame clones only, minus some. This sample has some 2.1 million clones; roughly 95% occur once, and the top ten carry 1.5% to 2%. Positive CCR7 selection of CD45RO-negative cells yielded the naive CD8 cells, and terminally differentiated effector memory CD45RA+ cells were excluded. Sequences were obtained from naive CD8+ T cells from PBMCs. The receptors originated from a young man in good health. Some clones in this sample may be carry-over from other donors' samples.

The rearrangement joins TRBV7-6 to TRBJ1-5; tentatively, D is TRBD1 (6 bases). The V end was cut by 5 bases, the J end by 9 bases, with 20 bases between. This CDR3 is 15 amino acids long. The germline V gene encodes CDR1 SGHVS and CDR2 FNYEAQ. The CDR3 nucleotides read TGTGCCAGCAGCCCAGAAACAGGGTATTTTGTGCCCCAGCATTTT. Residues: CASSPETGYFVPQHF.

Details on this clone: This sample also contains other DNA sequences that code for the same CDR3. The chain joins TRBV5-1 to TRBJ1-1; perhaps TRBD1 as D (6 bases). Trimming shortened V by 4 bases and J by 0 bases, and 13 bases separated the two germline ends. CDR3 size: 15 residues. Looked up from germline, CDR1 is SGHRS and CDR2 is YFSETQ. The CDR3 sequence is CASSLGWGLNTEAFF. In DNA form, the CDR3 reads TGCGCCAGCAGCCTGGGGTGGGGGCTGAACACTGAAGCTTTCTTT.

V and J are TRBV5-1 and TRBJ2-2; maybe TRBD2 (6 bases). Germline lookup yields CDR1 SGHRS and CDR2 YFSETQ. The CDR3 has 15 amino acids. Trimming removed 6 bases from V and 1 base from J, with 13 bases in between. Here the CDR3 DNA reads TGCGCCAGCACCATAGGGGACTGGAACACCGGGGAGCTGTTTTTT. Its translation is CASTIGDWNTGELFF.

V usage is TRBV27 and J usage is TRBJ2-3; the D gene is possibly TRBD2 (5 bases). V was clipped by 6 bases and J by 6 bases, with 16 bases between them. In germline, CDR1 is MNHEY, CDR2 SMNVEV (reference sequence). CDR3 length equals 14 residues. CDR3 amino acids: CASSTRRGRDTQYF. As DNA, the CDR3 is TGTGCCAGCAGCACCCGACGAGGGCGGGATACGCAGTATTTT.

The V call is TRBV5-8, the J call TRBJ1-2, with no clear D. The CDR3 consists of 15 residues. Trimming cost V 3 bases and J 5 bases, with 17 bases left between them. Germline V gene sequence: CDR1 SGHTS, CDR2 YDEGEE. CDR3 in DNA: TGTGCCAGCAGCTGGAAGAGGCCAAACATTTATGGCTACACCTTC. This encodes CASSWKRPNIYGYTF.

V gene TRBV15 combines with J gene TRBJ2-6, with a weak D call TRBD1 (5 bases). Per the germline V gene, CDR1 is LNHNV and CDR2 is YYDKDF (reference sequence). V was pared by 0 bases and J by 2 bases, with 17 bases between. There are 19 residues in the CDR3. The CDR3 coding sequence is TGTGCCACCAGCAGAGATGAAGGCAGGGTTGGCCCTGGGGCCAACGTCCTGACTTTC. Amino acid sequence: CATSRDEGRVGPGANVLTF.

The chain is built from TRBV28 and TRBJ1-2, with a possible D match to TRBD1 (6 bases). Germline CDR1 is MDHEN and CDR2 is SYDVKM. V was pared by 5 bases and J by 0 bases, with 19 bases between. The CDR3 consists of 17 residues. The CDR3 coding sequence is TGTGCCAGCAGTCCAATCCTCGGACAGACACCTAACTATGGCTACACCTTC. This encodes CASSPILGQTPNYGYTF.

The sample holds one count of this clone. Within the sample, other DNA sequences also encode this same CDR3. The V and J genes are TRBV7-9 and TRBJ1-2; 9 bases align to TRBD1. V was pared by 5 bases and J by 2 bases, with 3 bases of the junction left unmatched. The length of the CDR3 is 14 residues. Germline V gene lookup returns CDR1 SEHNR and CDR2 FQNEAQ (reference sequence). DNA for the CDR3: TGTGCCAGCAGCACGGGACAGGGAAACTATGGCTACACCTTC. Its translation is CASSTGQGNYGYTF.

The CDR3 region has the DNA TGTGCCAGCAGGACACCGGGACAGAAGGGACTAGCTTCCTACAATGAGCAGTTCTTC. It translates to CASRTPGQKGLASYNEQFF. The chain has TRBV7-3 and TRBJ2-1; 9 nucleotides match TRBD2. After removal of 6 bases from V and 1 base from J, the junction contained 16 bases not matched to a gene. The CDR3 runs to 19 residues. Per germline, CDR1 SGHTA and CDR2 FQGTGA.

This rearrangement joins TRBV19 to TRBJ2-7; possible D gene TRBD2, 5 bases. The germline V gene has CDR1 LNHDA and CDR2 SQIVND (reference sequence). The CDR3 is made up of 14 amino acids. V lost 3 bases and J 5 bases, leaving 14 bases between the germline ends. The CDR3 DNA sequence: TGTGCCAGTAGTATCGGTCGGGGTTTGCACGAGCAGTACTTC. This translates into CASSIGRGLHEQYF.

The rearrangement links TRBV7-9 to TRBJ2-1; D is unresolved. The germline V and J ends were trimmed by 5 bases and 2 bases, with 16 bases remaining between them. The CDR3 loop spans 16 amino acids. Germline V gene data show CDR1 as SEHNR and CDR2 as FQNEAQ (reference sequence). The CDR3 is CASSLTVTPAYNEQFF. CDR3 coding DNA: TGTGCCAGCAGCCTTACAGTGACCCCAGCCTACAATGAGCAGTTCTTC.

A single count supports this clone. The CDR3 nucleotides read TGTGCCAGCAGTTACATCGGCTACAATGAGCAGTTCTTC. Translated: CASSYIGYNEQFF. This chain uses TRBV27 with TRBJ2-1; D remains ambiguous. The ends were cut back, 4 bases at V and 3 bases at J, with 7 bases in the middle. Looked up from germline, CDR1 is MNHEY and CDR2 is SMNVEV (reference sequence). This CDR3 has 13 amino acids.

This rearrangement joins TRBV27 to TRBJ2-6; D not certain. Trimming took off 3 bases at V and 4 bases at J, with 4 bases between the two ends. Germline V CDR1 and CDR2: MNHEY, SMNVEV (reference sequence). CDR3 length: 13 amino acids. Here the CDR3 reads CASSFRGANVLTF. CDR3 bases: TGTGCCAGCAGTTTCAGGGGGGCCAACGTCCTGACTTTC.

The chain links TRBV2 to TRBJ1-3, with unresolved D. Germline V gives CDR1 SNHLY, CDR2 FYNNEI. The CDR3 covers 14 residues. Deletions cut 6 bases from V and 4 bases from J, with 13 bases between. As DNA, the CDR3 is TGTGCCAGCAGAGTTCGCGGTGAGGGAAACACCATATATTTT. The encoded protein is CASRVRGEGNTIYF.